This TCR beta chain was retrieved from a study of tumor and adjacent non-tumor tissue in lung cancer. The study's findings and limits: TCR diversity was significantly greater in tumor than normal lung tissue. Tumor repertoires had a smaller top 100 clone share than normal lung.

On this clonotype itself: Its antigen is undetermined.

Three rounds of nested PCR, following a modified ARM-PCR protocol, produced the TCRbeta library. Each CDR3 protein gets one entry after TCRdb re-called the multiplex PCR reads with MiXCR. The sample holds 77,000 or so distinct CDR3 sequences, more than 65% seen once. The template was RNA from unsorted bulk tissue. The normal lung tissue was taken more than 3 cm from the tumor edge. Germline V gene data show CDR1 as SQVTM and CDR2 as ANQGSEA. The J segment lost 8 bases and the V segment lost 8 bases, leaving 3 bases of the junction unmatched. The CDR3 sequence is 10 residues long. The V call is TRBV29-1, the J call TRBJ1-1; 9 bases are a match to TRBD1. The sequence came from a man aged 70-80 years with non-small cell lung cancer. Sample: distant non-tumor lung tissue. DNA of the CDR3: TGCAGCTCCGGACAGGGGGAAGCTTTCTTT. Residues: CSSGQGEAFF.